This T cell receptor (beta chain) was sequenced for a study of blood T cells in healthy people across ages. PCR was performed a second time for about 6 to 12 cycles using a sample-barcoded 5' primer and a J-beta primer mix. TCRdb passed the 5' RACE reads through MiXCR, listing each CDR3 protein once. The table records 550,000 to 800,000 distinct CDR3 sequences, around 20% of them present only once. In its sample, this clonotype was seen many times. The target antigen is unknown. The study, taken as a whole, reports: Age brought a roughly linear fall in TCR beta diversity measured per million T cells.

This clonotype was sampled from a man aged 70 or older in good health. Material: blood.

The CDR3 sequence is CASSPQDTGELFF. The CDR3 DNA sequence: TGTGCCAGCTCACCACAGGACACCGGGGAGCTGTTTTTT. The chain employs TRBV18 and TRBJ2-2, with D unresolved. V was shortened by 1 base and J by 3 bases, with 3 bases between the two germline ends. CDR3 size: 13 residues. The V gene's germline CDR1 is KGHSH and CDR2 LQKENI. The whole variable domain, remainder taken from reference TRBV18 and TRBJ2-2, is NAGVMQNPRHLVRRRGQEARLRCSPMKGHSHVYWYRQLPEEGLKFMVYLQKENIIDESGMPKERFSAEFPKEGPSILRIQQVVRGDSAAYFCASSPQDTGELFFGEGSRLTVL.